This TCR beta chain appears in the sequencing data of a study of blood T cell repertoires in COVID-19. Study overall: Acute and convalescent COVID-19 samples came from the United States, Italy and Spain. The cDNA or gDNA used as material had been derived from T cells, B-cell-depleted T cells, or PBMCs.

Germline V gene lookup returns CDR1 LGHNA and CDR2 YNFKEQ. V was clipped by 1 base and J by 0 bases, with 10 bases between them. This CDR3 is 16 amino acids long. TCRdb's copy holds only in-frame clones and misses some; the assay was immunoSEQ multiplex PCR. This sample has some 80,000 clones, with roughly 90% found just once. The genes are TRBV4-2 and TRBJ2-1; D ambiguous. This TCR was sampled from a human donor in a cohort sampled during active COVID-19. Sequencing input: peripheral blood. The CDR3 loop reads CASSQARSSSYNEQFF. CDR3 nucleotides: TGTGCCAGCAGCCAAGCGAGAAGTAGCTCCTACAATGAGCAGTTCTTC.